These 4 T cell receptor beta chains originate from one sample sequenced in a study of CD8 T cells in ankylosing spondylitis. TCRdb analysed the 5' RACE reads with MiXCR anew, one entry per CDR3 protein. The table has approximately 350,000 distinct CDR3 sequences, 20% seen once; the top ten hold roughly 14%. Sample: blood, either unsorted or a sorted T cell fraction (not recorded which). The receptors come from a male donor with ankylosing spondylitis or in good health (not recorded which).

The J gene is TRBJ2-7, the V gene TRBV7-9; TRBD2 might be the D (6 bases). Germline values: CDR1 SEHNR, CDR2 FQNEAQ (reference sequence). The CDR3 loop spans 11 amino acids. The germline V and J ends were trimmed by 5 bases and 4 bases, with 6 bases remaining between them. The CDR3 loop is CASSGLYEQYF. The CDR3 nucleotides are TGTGCCAGCAGCGGACTATACGAGCAGTACTTC.

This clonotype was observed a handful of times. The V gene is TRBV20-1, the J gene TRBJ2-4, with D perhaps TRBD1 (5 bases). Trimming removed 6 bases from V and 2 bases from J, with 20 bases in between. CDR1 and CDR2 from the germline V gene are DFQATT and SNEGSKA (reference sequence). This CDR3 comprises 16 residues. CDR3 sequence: CSANSVAGLTKNIQYF. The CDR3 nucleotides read TGCAGTGCCAACTCTGTGGCAGGGTTGACCAAAAACATTCAGTACTTC.

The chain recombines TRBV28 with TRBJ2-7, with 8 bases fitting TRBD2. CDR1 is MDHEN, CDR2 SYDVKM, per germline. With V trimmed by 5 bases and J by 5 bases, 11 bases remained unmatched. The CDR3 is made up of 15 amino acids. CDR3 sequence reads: CASSHGRGGLDEQYF. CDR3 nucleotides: TGTGCCAGCAGTCACGGACGGGGGGGCCTCGACGAGCAGTACTTC.

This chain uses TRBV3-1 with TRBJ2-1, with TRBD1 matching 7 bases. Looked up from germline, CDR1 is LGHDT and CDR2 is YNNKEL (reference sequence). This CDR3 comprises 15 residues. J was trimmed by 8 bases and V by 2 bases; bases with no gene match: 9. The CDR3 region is CASSQSYDRADEQFF. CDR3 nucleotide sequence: TGTGCCAGCAGCCAAAGCTATGACAGGGCCGATGAGCAGTTCTTC.